Presented here are 7 T cell receptor beta chains from one specimen sequenced in a study of blood T cell repertoires in COVID-19. Sequencing used immunoSEQ multiplex PCR; TCRdb keeps in-frame clones, though not all of them. The data hold about 200,000 clones, with approximately 86% observed a single time. Sequencing was carried out using peripheral blood. Receptors were obtained from a man in his 60s with acute or convalescent COVID-19.

This clone came up once. CDR3 protein: CASSAGASYGYTF. In nucleotides, the CDR3 is TGTGCCAGCAGTGCAGGGGCAAGCTATGGCTACACCTTC. This rearrangement joins TRBV25-1 to TRBJ1-2; TRBD1 is a possible D gene (6 bases). Trimming took off 4 bases at V and 4 bases at J, with 10 bases between the two ends. The CDR3 is made up of 13 amino acids. Germline CDR1 and CDR2: MGHDK and SYGVNS.

The chain joins TRBV5-4 to TRBJ2-7, with D possibly being TRBD1 (7 bases). CDR3 size: 15 residues. In germline, CDR1 is SGHNT, CDR2 YYREEE (reference sequence). Trimming took 5 bases from V and 3 from J, leaving 18 bases between them. The CDR3 here is CASSYFAGQSYEQYF. In DNA, the CDR3 is TGTGCCAGCAGTTACTTTGCGGGACAGAGCTACGAGCAGTACTTC.

V and J are TRBV11-2 and TRBJ1-2, with TRBD1 as a possible D gene (5 bases). The CDR3 consists of 15 residues. Per germline, CDR1 SGHAT and CDR2 FQNNGV. The V end lost 4 bases, the J end lost 4 bases, and 16 bases lay between the germline ends. CDR3 region: CASSSDPGVSYGYTF. The CDR3 DNA sequence: TGTGCCAGCAGCTCCGATCCGGGGGTGTCCTATGGCTACACCTTC. Looking up the rest from reference TRBV11-2 and TRBJ1-2 gives the full variable domain: EAGVAQSPRYKIIEKRQSVAFWCNPISGHATLYWYQQILGQGPKLLIQFQNNGVVDDSQLPKDRFSAERLKGVDSTLKIQPAKLEDSAVYLCASSSDPGVSYGYTFGSGTRLTVV.

This clone was observed a single time. The V gene is TRBV15, the J gene TRBJ2-3; 8 positions agree with TRBD2. Trimming cost V 1 base and J 2 bases; bases outside gene matches: 11. This CDR3 is 18 amino acids long. Germline values: CDR1 LNHNV, CDR2 YYDKDF (reference sequence). CDR3 DNA sequence: TGTGCCACCAGCAGAGGGATGATAGGCGGGGGGTACACAGATACGCAGTATTTT. Encoded protein: CATSRGMIGGGYTDTQYF.

This chain uses TRBV6-1 with TRBJ1-5; D might be TRBD1 (6 bases). The CDR3 contains 16 residues. V was trimmed by 2 bases and J by 7 bases, leaving 18 bases between them. Germline V gene sequence: CDR1 MNHNS, CDR2 SASEGT. The CDR3 loop is CASSEYGKGVGQPQHF. The CDR3 DNA reads TGTGCCAGCAGTGAATACGGAAAGGGGGTGGGACAGCCCCAGCATTTT.

J is TRBJ1-6 and V is TRBV6-5, with TRBD1 identical over 10 bases. The CDR3 is made up of 14 amino acids. After removal of 0 bases from V and 12 bases from J, the junction contained 2 bases not matched to a gene. Germline V gene sequence: CDR1 MNHEY, CDR2 SVGAGI. CDR3 coding DNA: TGTGCCAGCAGTTACTCGACAGGGGGCGAACCCCTCCACTTT. Encoded protein: CASSYSTGGEPLHF.

V usage is TRBV9 and J usage is TRBJ1-3, with TRBD1 as a possible D gene (6 bases). CDR1 SGDLS and CDR2 YYNGEE come from the germline V gene. This CDR3 has 12 residues. V shed 8 bases and J shed 9 bases, with 15 bases lying between them. The CDR3 DNA sequence: TGTGCCAGTGGGGGCTCCACTGGCACCATATATTTT. As protein: CASGGSTGTIYF. The full variable domain, completed using reference TRBV9 and TRBJ1-3, is DSGVTQTPKHLITATGQRVTLRCSPRSGDLSVYWYQQSLDQGLQFLIQYYNGEERAKGNILERFSAQQFPDLHSELNLSSLELGDSALYFCASGGSTGTIYFGEGSWLTVV.